Below are 23 T cell receptor beta chains sequenced from a single sample in a study of blood T cells in healthy people across ages. A sample-barcoded 5' primer and a J-beta primer mix were used in a second PCR of about 7 to 12 cycles. From the 5' RACE reads, TCRdb called clonotypes with MiXCR, one entry per CDR3 protein. The data hold over 1.5 million distinct CDR3 sequences, with about 50% observed a single time. Sequenced input: blood. Receptors originate from a woman in her forties in good health.

The count of this clonotype is one. V usage is TRBV27 and J usage is TRBJ1-2; weak D call: TRBD1 (5 bases). CDR1 is MNHEY and CDR2 is SMNVEV in the germline V gene (reference sequence). The V and J ends lost 4 bases and 4 bases respectively, with 13 bases between them. CDR3 length: 14 amino acids. CDR3 in DNA: TGTGCCAGCAGTTCGCCAGGGAGTCGCTATGGCTACACCTTC. Amino acid sequence: CASSSPGSRYGYTF.

This chain uses TRBV5-1 with TRBJ2-1; D is ambiguous. Germline V CDR1 and CDR2: SGHRS, YFSETQ. This CDR3 is 15 amino acids long. The V and J ends lost 2 bases and 6 bases respectively, with 15 bases between them. This CDR3 reads CASSLRAEPANEQFF. The CDR3 DNA reads TGCGCCAGCAGCTTAAGGGCTGAACCTGCCAATGAGCAGTTCTTC. The entire variable domain, with the rest obtained from reference TRBV5-1 and TRBJ2-1, is as follows: KAGVTQTPRYLIKTRGQQVTLSCSPISGHRSVSWYQQTPGQGLQFLFEYFSETQRNKGNFPGRFSGRQFSNSRSEMNVSTLELGDSALYLCASSLRAEPANEQFFGPGTRLTVL.

In this sample, this clonotype turned up many times. This sequence joins TRBV9 and TRBJ2-3; the match to TRBD2 covers 8 bases. Germline V gene data show CDR1 as SGDLS and CDR2 as YYNGEE. With V trimmed by 4 bases and J by 6 bases, 13 bases remained unmatched. CDR3 length equals 16 residues. CDR3 region: CASSPTTSGGSDTQYF. In DNA form, the CDR3 reads TGTGCCAGCAGCCCCACTACTAGCGGAGGCTCCGATACGCAGTATTTT.

The rearrangement joins TRBV20-1 to TRBJ2-1; D gene ambiguous. Germline V CDR1 and CDR2: DFQATT, SNEGSKA (reference sequence). CDR3 size: 12 residues. The V end was cut by 0 bases, the J end by 9 bases, with 9 bases between. CDR3 nucleotides: TGCAGTGCTAGAGATCTCGGCCGTGAGCAGTTCTTC. Protein sequence: CSARDLGREQFF.

In its sample, this clonotype was seen once. The chain uses TRBV14 and TRBJ1-2; D gene unclear. Germline CDR1 is SGHDN and CDR2 is FVKESK. The CDR3 runs to 13 residues. V was shortened by 2 bases and J by 7 bases, with 11 bases between the two germline ends. CDR3 in amino acids: CASSQRGQIGYTF. As DNA, the CDR3 is TGTGCCAGCAGCCAAAGAGGTCAGATTGGCTACACCTTC.

V usage is TRBV5-1 and J usage is TRBJ2-7; no firm D call. Germline-derived CDR1 and CDR2 are SGHRS and YFSETQ. CDR3 length equals 14 residues. Trimming cost V 4 bases and J 3 bases, with 14 bases left between them. This CDR3 reads CASSPRTADYEQYF. CDR3 nucleotides: TGCGCCAGCAGCCCACGAACGGCCGACTACGAGCAGTACTTC.

The chain has TRBV2 and TRBJ2-4; the match to TRBD1 covers 8 bases. The tail of the sequence fits TRBJ2-5 better, so the J call may be wrong. This CDR3 comprises 15 residues. Per the germline V gene, CDR1 is SNHLY and CDR2 is FYNNEI. The CDR3 nucleotides read TGTGCCAGCAGCCAACCGACAGGGGTACAAGAGACCCAGTACTTC. Its protein product is CASSQPTGVQETQYF.

The rearrangement uses TRBV28 and TRBJ2-1, with TRBD2 matching over 9 bases. Looked up from germline, CDR1 is MDHEN and CDR2 is SYDVKM. After removal of 2 bases from V and 12 bases from J, the junction contained 11 bases not matched to a gene. There are 15 residues in the CDR3. The CDR3 reads CASSLAASGARGQFF. The CDR3 DNA reads as TGTGCCAGCAGTTTAGCGGCTAGCGGGGCGCGGGGGCAGTTCTTC.

This clonotype has more than one count but fewer than ten. The chain joins TRBV21-1 to TRBJ2-6; the table gives TRBD1 as D, unverified against the DNA. TRBV21-1 corresponds to a pseudogene. The CDR3 has 17 residues. The CDR3 sequence: CASGEPRQASGANVLTF. The CDR3 DNA sequence: TGTGCCAGCGGGGAACCGAGACAGGCCTCTGGGGCCAACGTCCTGACTTTC.

The rearrangement uses TRBV4-3 and TRBJ2-1; a possible D gene is TRBD1 (6 bases). The ends were cut back, 1 base at V and 3 bases at J, with 10 bases in the middle. The CDR3 has 15 residues. Germline CDR1 reads LGHNA; CDR2 reads YSLEER. The CDR3 DNA is TGCGCCAGCAGCCAAGCCTCGGACAGCTACAATGAGCAGTTCTTC. Residues: CASSQASDSYNEQFF.

This clonotype was detected ten times or more. The J gene is TRBJ2-7, the V gene TRBV11-1; a weak D match, TRBD2 (5 bases). The CDR3 length is 14 residues. The ends were cut back, 3 bases at V and 1 base at J, with 10 bases in the middle. CDR1 SGHAT and CDR2 FQDESV come from the germline V gene (reference sequence). The CDR3 here is CASSLVGNSYEQYF. For the CDR3, the DNA is TGTGCCAGCAGCTTGGTCGGGAATTCCTACGAGCAGTACTTC. The complete variable domain, with remaining parts taken from reference TRBV11-1 and TRBJ2-7, reads EAEVAQSPRYKITEKSQAVAFWCDPISGHATLYWYRQILGQGPELLVQFQDESVVDDSQLPKDRFSAERLKGVDSTLKIQPAELGDSAMYLCASSLVGNSYEQYFGPGTRLTVT.

The rearrangement joins TRBV5-1 to TRBJ2-3; 10 bases match TRBD1. V shed 0 bases, J shed 0 bases, and the junction held 4 bases outside the gene matches. Looked up from germline, CDR1 is SGHRS and CDR2 is YFSETQ. The length of the CDR3 is 17 residues. The CDR3 sequence is CASSLGRQGASTDTQYF. The CDR3 coding sequence is TGCGCCAGCAGCTTGGGAAGACAGGGGGCCAGCACAGATACGCAGTATTTT.

This clonotype was detected once. V is TRBV10-3 and J is TRBJ2-3; TRBD2 matches 7 bases. V was clipped by 5 bases and J by 2 bases; unmatched bases: 10. This CDR3 spans 16 amino acids. Germline-derived CDR1 and CDR2 are ENHRY and SYGVKD. The CDR3 protein is CAISPPQRGNTDTQYF. CDR3 bases: TGTGCCATCAGTCCGCCCCAGCGGGGTAACACAGATACGCAGTATTTT.

The chain carries TRBV7-8 and TRBJ2-2, with a weak D call TRBD1 (5 bases). Germline V lookup: CDR1 SGHVS, CDR2 FQNEAQ. V gave up 6 bases and J gave up 6 bases, with 14 bases separating them. The CDR3 spans 14 residues. The CDR3 spells CASSNQGSAGELFF. DNA for the CDR3: TGTGCCAGCAGTAATCAGGGTTCGGCCGGGGAGCTGTTTTTT.

With regard to this clonotype: One end of the junction fails to match germline, which may point to a read error. The J gene is TRBJ2-5, the V gene TRBV27; a weak D match, TRBD1 (5 bases). The J call is in doubt because the DNA end fits TRBJ2-7 better. The CDR3 runs 13 residues. Germline CDR1 MNHEY, CDR2 SMNVEV (reference sequence). The CDR3, as DNA: TGTGCCGGCAGCCGTGGGGCCCCCTACGAGCAGTACTTC. It is translated as CAGSRGAPYEQYF.

With respect to this clonotype: The junction differs from germline at one of its ends, possibly a read error. CDR3 DNA sequence: TGCAGTGTTCCGGGAGACACCGGGGAGCCGTTTTTT. The encoded protein is CSVPGDTGEPFF. The chain has TRBV20-1 and TRBJ2-2; D possibly corresponds to TRBD2 (6 bases). Germline V CDR1 and CDR2: DFQATT, SNEGSKA (reference sequence). This CDR3 is 12 amino acids long.

The rearrangement links TRBV20-1 to TRBJ1-1, with a possible D match to TRBD1 (5 bases). Germline V gene data show CDR1 as DFQATT and CDR2 as SNEGSKA (reference sequence). The CDR3 has 12 residues. The CDR3 DNA sequence: TGCAGCGGGGCAAATGTCGCCACTGAAGCTTTCTTT. This encodes CSGANVATEAFF.

The chain couples TRBV7-2 to TRBJ1-5, with D hard to call. Between the trimmed V and J ends, which lost 5 bases and 7 bases, there was a span of 18 bases. The CDR3 has 15 amino acids. Germline V lookup: CDR1 SGHTA, CDR2 FQGNSA. CDR3: CASSPTKVLGQPQHF. Written as DNA, the CDR3 is TGTGCCAGCAGCCCAACAAAGGTTCTAGGACAGCCCCAGCATTTT.

The chain combines TRBV10-2 with TRBJ1-5; 10 bases line up with TRBD1. Germline trimming cut 6 bases from V and 0 bases from J; bases unmatched to any gene: 2. This CDR3 comprises 15 residues. Germline values: CDR1 WSHSY, CDR2 SAAADI. CDR3 region: CASRTGGTSNQPQHF. The CDR3 region has the DNA TGCGCCAGCAGGACAGGGGGCACTAGCAATCAGCCCCAGCATTTT.

The chain carries TRBV5-6 and TRBJ2-1; 11 bases are shared with TRBD2. In germline, CDR1 is SGHDT, CDR2 YYEEEE. The CDR3 spans 17 residues. V shed 1 base, J shed 7 bases, and the junction held 10 bases outside the gene matches. CDR3 residues: CASSLHPSTSGVNEQFF. The CDR3 DNA follows: TGTGCCAGCAGCTTGCACCCTTCGACTAGCGGGGTGAATGAGCAGTTCTTC.

This clonotype was observed once. The chain carries TRBV6-2 or TRBV6-3 and TRBJ1-4; D not resolved. The germline V gene has CDR1 MNHEY and CDR2 SVGEGT. The CDR3 contains 14 residues. Deletions cut 2 bases from V and 7 bases from J, with 11 bases between. CDR3 region: CASSYGSGAEKLFF. The CDR3 DNA follows: TGTGCCAGCAGTTACGGGTCGGGAGCTGAAAAACTGTTTTTT.

The chain carries TRBV20-1 and TRBJ1-5; TRBD1 might be the D (5 bases). The V and J ends lost 0 bases and 1 base respectively, with 10 bases between them. CDR3 size: 15 residues. Germline loops: CDR1 DFQATT, CDR2 SNEGSKA (reference sequence). The chain's CDR3 is CSARDVRDSNQPQHF. The CDR3 DNA reads TGCAGTGCTAGAGACGTCCGGGACAGCAATCAGCCCCAGCATTTT.

V is TRBV7-2 and J is TRBJ2-1; D is possibly TRBD2 (5 bases). CDR3 length: 11 residues. Germline loops: CDR1 SGHTA, CDR2 FQGNSA. Trimming pared 5 bases from V and 10 bases from J, leaving 9 bases between. The CDR3 region has the DNA TGTGCCAGCAGCCGAGGGTCGGAGCAGTTCTTC. Amino acids: CASSRGSEQFF.